These 31 T cell receptor beta chains originate from one sample sequenced in a study of glioma-infiltrating T cells after dendritic cell vaccination. Time point here: after dendritic cell vaccination, including at tumor progression/relapse. Assay used: immunoSEQ multiplex PCR; TCRdb lists only in-frame clones, some missing. The sample gives around 87,000 clones, 80% to 85% of which show up once; 5.5% to 8% is in the top ten. The specimen was blood, collected after dendritic cell vaccination. The receptors come from a human donor with glioblastoma.

CDR3 in amino acids: CASSWGTGALNTEAFF. CDR3 in DNA: TGTGCCAGCAGTTGGGGGACAGGGGCCTTGAACACTGAAGCTTTCTTT. V is TRBV11-2 and J is TRBJ1-1, with 10 bases identical to TRBD1. J gave up 0 bases and V 6 bases, and 7 bases lay outside the gene matches. Germline V gives CDR1 SGHAT, CDR2 FQNNGV. CDR3 length: 16 residues.

The chain is built from TRBV27 and TRBJ2-3; 12 bases are shared with TRBD2. The CDR3 length is 16 residues. With V trimmed by 4 bases and J by 0 bases, 2 bases remained unmatched. Germline loops: CDR1 MNHEY, CDR2 SMNVEV (reference sequence). This chain's CDR3 is CASSYLAGGSTDTQYF. The CDR3 bases are TGTGCCAGCAGTTATCTAGCGGGGGGGAGCACAGATACGCAGTATTTT.

The chain is built from TRBV7-9 and TRBJ2-7, with D hard to call. Looked up from germline, CDR1 is SEHNR and CDR2 is FQNEAQ (reference sequence). CDR3 length: 14 residues. The V end was cut by 5 bases, the J end by 1 base, with 12 bases between. The CDR3 DNA sequence: TGTGCCAGCAGCCGCGGAGACGGTTCCTACGAGCAGTACTTC. Translated: CASSRGDGSYEQYF.

V gene TRBV21-1 combines with J gene TRBJ1-6; no DNA check was done on the table's D call, TRBD1. TRBV21-1 is a documented pseudogene. CDR3 length: 14 amino acids. The CDR3 DNA reads as TGTGCCAGCAGCACAAAGGGGCCTAATTCACCCCTCCACTTT. Translation: CASSTKGPNSPLHF.

The chain couples TRBV19 to TRBJ1-1; D gene ambiguous. Germline V gene lookup returns CDR1 LNHDA and CDR2 SQIVND (reference sequence). This CDR3 comprises 16 residues. V lost 7 bases and J lost 0, with 18 bases in between. CDR3 DNA: TGTGCCAGTAACCGATTAGTAGCGTCGGTGAACACTGAAGCTTTCTTT. This sequence encodes CASNRLVASVNTEAFF. The variable domain in full, with the rest retrieved from reference TRBV19 and TRBJ1-1, is DGGITQSPKYLFRKEGQNVTLSCEQNLNHDAMYWYRQDPGQGLRLIYYSQIVNDFQKGDIAEGYSVSREKKESFPLTVTSAQKNPTAFYLCASNRLVASVNTEAFFGQGTRLTVV.

The V and J genes are TRBV10-3 and TRBJ2-7; 7 bases agree with TRBD1. Germline trimming cut 6 bases from V and 2 bases from J; bases unmatched to any gene: 1. Germline values: CDR1 ENHRY, CDR2 SYGVKD. The CDR3 covers 12 residues. This CDR3 is CAIRGQTYEQYF. The CDR3 region has the DNA TGTGCCATCAGGGGACAGACCTACGAGCAGTACTTC.

The rearrangement uses TRBV7-3 and TRBJ2-2; possibly TRBD1 for D (5 bases). The V gene's germline CDR1 is SGHTA and CDR2 FQGTGA. The CDR3 is made up of 13 amino acids. Trimming pared 4 bases from V and 4 bases from J, leaving 7 bases between. DNA for the CDR3: TGTGCCAGCAGCTCGACAGCCACCGGGGAGCTGTTTTTT. Its translation: CASSSTATGELFF.

The chain joins TRBV23-1 to TRBJ2-5, with D perhaps TRBD1 (6 bases). TRBV23-1 is an open reading frame, and its role is uncertain. Trimming pared 0 bases from V and 4 bases from J, leaving 9 bases between. This CDR3 contains 14 residues. CDR3 region: CASSQSTGSETQYF. The CDR3 DNA sequence: TGCGCCAGCAGTCAATCGACAGGTTCAGAGACCCAGTACTTC.

The chain combines TRBV19 with TRBJ1-2; 8 bases line up with TRBD1. The V segment lost 5 bases and the J segment 4 bases; nucleotides outside the gene matches: 12. The length of the CDR3 is 16 residues. CDR1 and CDR2 from the germline V gene are LNHDA and SQIVND (reference sequence). In DNA, the CDR3 is TGTGCCAGTAGTCCCGCCGGAACAGGGGGTTTCTATGGCTACACCTTC. This sequence encodes CASSPAGTGGFYGYTF.

V is TRBV5-1 and J is TRBJ2-3, with 7 bases identical to TRBD2. Germline assignment: CDR1 SGHRS and CDR2 YFSETQ. J gave up 1 base and V 0 bases, and 5 bases lay outside the gene matches. The CDR3 runs 16 residues. Here the CDR3 DNA reads TGCGCCAGCAGCTTGGGTTTGGCGGGGGGCACAGATACGCAGTATTTT. It translates to CASSLGLAGGTDTQYF.

This chain uses TRBV5-1 with TRBJ2-7; 7 nucleotides align to TRBD1. CDR1 is SGHRS, CDR2 YFSETQ, per germline. CDR3 length: 13 amino acids. V was clipped by 4 bases and J by 6 bases; unmatched bases: 7. CDR3 DNA: TGCGCCAGCAGCCAAACAGGGGCGGCCGAGCAGTACTTC. Its protein is CASSQTGAAEQYF.

The genes are TRBV12-5 and TRBJ2-3; D is ambiguous. The CDR3 has 12 residues. Looked up from germline, CDR1 is LGHNT and CDR2 is FRNRAP. Trimming removed 6 bases at V and 3 bases at J, with 7 bases between. In DNA, the CDR3 is TGTGCTAGTGGGTCTTTTACAGATACGCAGTATTTT. It codes for CASGSFTDTQYF.

This clone was counted between two and nine times. This sequence joins TRBV5-1 and TRBJ2-2, with 9 positions matching TRBD1. Germline V gene data show CDR1 as SGHRS and CDR2 as YFSETQ. The V and J ends lost 4 bases and 6 bases, in that order; junction bases with no gene match: 7. CDR3 size: 15 residues. CDR3 loop: CASSLGTGRAGELFF. CDR3 nucleotides: TGCGCCAGCAGCCTAGGGACAGGGAGGGCCGGGGAGCTGTTTTTT. Using reference TRBV5-1 and TRBJ2-2 for the parts outside the CDR3, the full variable domain is KAGVTQTPRYLIKTRGQQVTLSCSPISGHRSVSWYQQTPGQGLQFLFEYFSETQRNKGNFPGRFSGRQFSNSRSEMNVSTLELGDSALYLCASSLGTGRAGELFFGEGSRLTVL.

J is TRBJ2-7 and V is TRBV12-5; D not certain. The CDR3 consists of 14 residues. V was shortened by 6 bases and J by 0 bases, with 12 bases between the two germline ends. The V gene's germline CDR1 is LGHNT and CDR2 FRNRAP. The CDR3 region has the DNA TGTGCTAGTGGCCCCGGGTTCAACTCCTACGAGCAGTACTTC. Translating gives CASGPGFNSYEQYF. The complete variable domain, with remaining parts taken from reference TRBV12-5 and TRBJ2-7, reads DARVTQTPRHKVTEMGQEVTMRCQPILGHNTVFWYRQTMMQGLELLAYFRNRAPLDDSGMPKDRFSAEMPDATLATLKIQPSEPRDSAVYFCASGPGFNSYEQYFGPGTRLTVT.

The CDR3, as DNA: TGTGCCAGCAGTCCCGGGACAGGGGCAGGTCAGCCCCAGCATTTT. This translates into CASSPGTGAGQPQHF. This sequence joins TRBV28 and TRBJ1-5, with TRBD1 identical over 10 bases. After removal of 5 bases from V and 6 bases from J, the junction contained 7 bases not matched to a gene. Germline-derived CDR1 and CDR2 are MDHEN and SYDVKM. CDR3 size: 15 residues.

This chain joins TRBV7-2 and TRBJ1-4, with a possible D match to TRBD1 (5 bases). V was pared by 4 bases and J by 5 bases, with 11 bases between. The CDR3 totals 14 residues. Germline V gene lookup returns CDR1 SGHTA and CDR2 FQGNSA. The CDR3 spells CASSSRAFNEKLFF. DNA for the CDR3: TGTGCCAGCAGCTCCAGGGCGTTCAATGAAAAACTGTTTTTT.

The chain joins TRBV29-1 to TRBJ1-5, with 9 bases that match TRBD1. CDR3 length: 15 amino acids. With 7 bases clipped from V and 4 bases from J, the junction kept 11 bases outside the gene matches. In germline, CDR1 is SQVTM, CDR2 ANQGSEA. CDR3 sequence: CSAQTGTGKNQPQHF. In DNA form, the CDR3 reads TGCAGCGCCCAAACCGGGACAGGGAAGAATCAGCCCCAGCATTTT.

The CDR3 DNA sequence: TGCAGCGTTTTGAGCGGTGATGGCAATCAGCCCCAGCATTTT. Encoded protein: CSVLSGDGNQPQHF. The chain uses TRBV29-1 and TRBJ1-5; D not resolved. CDR3 length: 14 residues. With 5 bases removed from V and 2 bases from J, the gap between germline ends came to 13 bases. In germline, CDR1 is SQVTM, CDR2 ANQGSEA. The full variable domain, with the rest looked up from reference TRBV29-1 and TRBJ1-5, is SAVISQKPSRDICQRGTSLTIQCQVDSQVTMMFWYRQQPGQSLTLIATANQGSEATYESGFVIDKFPISRPNLTFSTLTVSNMSPEDSSIYLCSVLSGDGNQPQHFGDGTRLSIL.

This clone appeared a single time. The CDR3 sequence is CAWNVWDRGLHHGYTF. As DNA, the CDR3 is TGTGCCTGGAATGTTTGGGACAGGGGCCTTCACCATGGCTACACCTTC. The chain recombines TRBV30 with TRBJ1-2; 10 bases fit TRBD1. Trimming cost V 4 bases and J 6 bases; bases outside gene matches: 14. Germline V gene sequence: CDR1 GTSNPN, CDR2 SVGIG (reference sequence). The length of the CDR3 is 16 residues.

This sequence joins TRBV4-1 and TRBJ1-1; 7 bases agree with TRBD1. This CDR3 contains 14 residues. Per germline, CDR1 MGHRA and CDR2 YSYEKL. V shed 5 bases, J shed 1 base, and the junction held 4 bases outside the gene matches. Written as DNA, the CDR3 is TGCGCCAGCAGCGCGGGACAGAGGAACACTGAAGCTTTCTTT. It codes for CASSAGQRNTEAFF.

This chain links TRBV5-1 with TRBJ1-1; a weak D match, TRBD1 (6 bases). The CDR3 loop spans 14 amino acids. Germline V gene sequence: CDR1 SGHRS, CDR2 YFSETQ. V was trimmed by 1 base and J by 3 bases, leaving 10 bases between them. CDR3 DNA sequence: TGCGCCAGCAGCTTGTCAGCAGGGGACACTGAAGCTTTCTTT. Encoded protein: CASSLSAGDTEAFF.

The chain recombines TRBV6-5 with TRBJ1-2, with D perhaps matching TRBD1 (5 bases). Germline V gene sequence: CDR1 MNHEY, CDR2 SVGAGI. The CDR3 runs 16 residues. V was clipped by 0 bases and J by 0 bases, with 11 bases between them. This CDR3 reads CASSYSMGGANYGYTF. The CDR3 nucleotides are TGTGCCAGCAGTTACTCGATGGGGGGGGCTAACTATGGCTACACCTTC.

This clone has only a few counts. The chain has TRBV7-3 and TRBJ1-1, with D possibly being TRBD1 (5 bases). Looked up from germline, CDR1 is SGHTA and CDR2 is FQGTGA. Trimming took 8 bases from V and 2 from J, leaving 9 bases between them. This CDR3 has 12 amino acids. The CDR3 bases are TGTGCCAGCGGACATACAAACACTGAAGCTTTCTTT. The encoded protein is CASGHTNTEAFF.

The sample holds a few counts of this clone. The chain's CDR3 is CASSQGLAGGWETQYF. Written as DNA, the CDR3 is TGCGCCAGCAGCCAAGGACTAGCGGGGGGCTGGGAGACCCAGTACTTC. The rearrangement uses TRBV4-1 and TRBJ2-5; 13 bases align to TRBD2. The ends lost 1 base at V and 5 bases at J; junction bases unmatched: 4. The CDR3 spans 16 residues. Germline V gene sequence: CDR1 MGHRA, CDR2 YSYEKL.

The chain employs TRBV30 and TRBJ1-6, with D perhaps matching TRBD1 (5 bases). Trimming took 5 bases from V and 4 from J, leaving 12 bases between them. The CDR3 runs to 14 residues. CDR1 and CDR2 (germline): GTSNPN, SVGIG (reference sequence). CDR3: CAWSRVRYNSPLHF. The CDR3 nucleotides read TGTGCCTGGTCCAGGGTTAGGTATAATTCACCCCTCCACTTT.

The CDR3 DNA follows: TGTGCCAGCAGCTTGTCGGTGGCCAGCGGTGCAGATACGCAGTATTTT. Protein: CASSLSVASGADTQYF. The V call is TRBV5-4, the J call TRBJ2-3, with a tentative D call TRBD2 (5 bases). The V end lost 1 base, the J end lost 4 bases, and 16 bases lay between the germline ends. This CDR3 contains 16 residues. CDR1 and CDR2 (germline): SGHNT, YYREEE (reference sequence).

The rearrangement uses TRBV5-1 and TRBJ2-3; 7 bases are shared with TRBD2. The CDR3 extends over 15 amino acids. The V gene end was trimmed by 1 base and the J gene end by 0 bases; junction bases not matched to a gene: 2. Germline values: CDR1 SGHRS, CDR2 YFSETQ. The CDR3 here is CASSLQRGSTDTQYF. CDR3 DNA sequence: TGCGCCAGCAGCTTGCAGCGGGGTAGCACAGATACGCAGTATTTT.

The chain carries TRBV2 and TRBJ2-5, with TRBD2 matching 15 bases. J was trimmed by 5 bases and V by 6 bases; bases with no gene match: 4. The CDR3 totals 15 residues. Germline V CDR1 and CDR2: SNHLY, FYNNEI. The CDR3 loop reads CASSAGTSGGETQYF. As DNA, the CDR3 is TGTGCCAGCAGCGCCGGGACTAGCGGGGGGGAGACCCAGTACTTC.

The chain uses TRBV5-4 and TRBJ2-5, with 9 bases fitting TRBD2. The germline V gene has CDR1 SGHNT and CDR2 YYREEE (reference sequence). The CDR3 has 15 amino acids. Trimming at V came to 4 bases and at J to 2 bases, leaving 6 bases not matched to a gene. CDR3 in DNA: TGTGCCAGCAGCCACTCAAGCGGGAGGCAAGAGACCCAGTACTTC. Translation gives CASSHSSGRQETQYF.

This chain links TRBV30 with TRBJ1-1, with TRBD1 matching over 8 bases. Germline V gene data show CDR1 as GTSNPN and CDR2 as SVGIG (reference sequence). This CDR3 has 14 residues. With 1 base clipped from V and 9 bases from J, the junction kept 10 bases outside the gene matches. The CDR3 here is CAWSAPRTGFQAFF. Here the CDR3 DNA reads TGTGCCTGGAGTGCCCCTCGGACAGGGTTTCAAGCTTTCTTT.

CDR3 sequence (DNA): TGTGCCAGCAGAGCGGGGACTAGCTCCTACAATGAGCAGTTCTTC. It yields the protein CASRAGTSSYNEQFF. The rearrangement uses TRBV5-6 and TRBJ2-1; 8 nucleotides align to TRBD2. CDR3 length: 15 residues. The J segment lost 0 bases and the V segment lost 5 bases, leaving 4 bases of the junction unmatched. Looked up from germline, CDR1 is SGHDT and CDR2 is YYEEEE.